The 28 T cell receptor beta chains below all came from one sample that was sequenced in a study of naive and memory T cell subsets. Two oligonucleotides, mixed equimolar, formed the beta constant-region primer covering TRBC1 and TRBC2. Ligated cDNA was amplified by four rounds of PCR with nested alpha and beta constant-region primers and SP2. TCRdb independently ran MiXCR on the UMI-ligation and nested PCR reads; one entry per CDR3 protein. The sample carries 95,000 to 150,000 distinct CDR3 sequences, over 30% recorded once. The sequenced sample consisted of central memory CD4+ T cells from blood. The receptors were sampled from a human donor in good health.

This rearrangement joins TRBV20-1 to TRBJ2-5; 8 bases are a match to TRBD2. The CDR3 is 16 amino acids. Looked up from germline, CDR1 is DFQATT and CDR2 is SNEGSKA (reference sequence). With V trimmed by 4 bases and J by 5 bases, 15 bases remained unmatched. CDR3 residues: CSAISRGGRKGETQYF. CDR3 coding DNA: TGCAGTGCTATCTCTCGCGGCGGGAGGAAGGGGGAGACCCAGTACTTC.

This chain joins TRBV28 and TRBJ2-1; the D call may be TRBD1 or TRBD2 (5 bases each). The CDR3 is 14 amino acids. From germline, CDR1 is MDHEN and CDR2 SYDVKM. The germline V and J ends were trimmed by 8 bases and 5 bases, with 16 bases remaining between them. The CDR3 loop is CASYSGTTHNEQFF. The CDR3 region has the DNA TGTGCCAGCTATTCCGGGACCACACACAATGAGCAGTTCTTC.

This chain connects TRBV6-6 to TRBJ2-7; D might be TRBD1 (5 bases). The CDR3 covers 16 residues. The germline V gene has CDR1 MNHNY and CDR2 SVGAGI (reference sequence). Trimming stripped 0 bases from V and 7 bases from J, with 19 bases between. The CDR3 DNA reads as TGTGCCAGCAGTTACTCGGGTGTAGACAGCCAGCTGGAGCAGTACTTC. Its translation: CASSYSGVDSQLEQYF.

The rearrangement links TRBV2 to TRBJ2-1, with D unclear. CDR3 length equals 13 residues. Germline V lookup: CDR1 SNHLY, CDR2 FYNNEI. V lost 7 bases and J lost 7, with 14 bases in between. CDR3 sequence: CASKVGRSNEQFF. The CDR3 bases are TGTGCCAGCAAGGTCGGACGATCAAATGAGCAGTTCTTC.

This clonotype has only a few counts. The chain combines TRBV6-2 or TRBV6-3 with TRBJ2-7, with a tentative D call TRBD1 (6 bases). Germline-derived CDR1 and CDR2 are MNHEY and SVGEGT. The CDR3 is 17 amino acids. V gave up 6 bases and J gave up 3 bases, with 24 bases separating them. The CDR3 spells CASSHRLRTVRNYEQYF. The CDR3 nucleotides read TGTGCCAGCAGCCACCGCCTCAGGACAGTGCGAAACTACGAGCAGTACTTC.

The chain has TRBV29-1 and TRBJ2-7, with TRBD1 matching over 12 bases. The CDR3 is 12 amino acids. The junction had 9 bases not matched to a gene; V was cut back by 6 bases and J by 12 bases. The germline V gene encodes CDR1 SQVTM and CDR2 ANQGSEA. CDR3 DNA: TGCAGCGTGAATACGGGACAGGGGGCGAGGTACTTC. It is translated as CSVNTGQGARYF.

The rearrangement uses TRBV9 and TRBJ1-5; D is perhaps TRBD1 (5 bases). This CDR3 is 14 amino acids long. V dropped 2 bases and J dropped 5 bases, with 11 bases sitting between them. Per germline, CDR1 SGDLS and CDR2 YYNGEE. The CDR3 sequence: CASSVGVADQPQHF. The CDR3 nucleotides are TGTGCCAGCAGCGTGGGGGTAGCGGATCAGCCCCAGCATTTT.

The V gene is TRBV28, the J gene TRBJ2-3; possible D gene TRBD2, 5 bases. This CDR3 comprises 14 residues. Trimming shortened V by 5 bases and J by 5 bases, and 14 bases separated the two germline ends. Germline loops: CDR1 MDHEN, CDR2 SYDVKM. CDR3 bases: TGTGCCAGCAGTGATCTACTAGGTTTAGATACGCAGTATTTT. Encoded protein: CASSDLLGLDTQYF.

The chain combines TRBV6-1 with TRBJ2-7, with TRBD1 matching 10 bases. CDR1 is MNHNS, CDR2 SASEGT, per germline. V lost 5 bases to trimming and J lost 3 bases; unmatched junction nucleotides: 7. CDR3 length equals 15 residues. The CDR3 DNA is TGTGCCAGCAGTAACTTCCGGGACAGGGGCTACGAGCAGTACTTC. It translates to CASSNFRDRGYEQYF.

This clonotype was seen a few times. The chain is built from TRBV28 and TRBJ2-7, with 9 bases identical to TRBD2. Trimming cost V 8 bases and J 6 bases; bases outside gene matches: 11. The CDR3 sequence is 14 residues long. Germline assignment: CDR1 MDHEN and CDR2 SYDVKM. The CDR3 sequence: CASGISVAGVEQYF. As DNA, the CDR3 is TGTGCCAGCGGAATATCGGTAGCGGGAGTCGAGCAGTACTTC.

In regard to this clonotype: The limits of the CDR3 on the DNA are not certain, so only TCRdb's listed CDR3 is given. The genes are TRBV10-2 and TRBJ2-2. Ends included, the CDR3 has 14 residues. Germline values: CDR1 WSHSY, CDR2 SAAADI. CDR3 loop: CASGGFLETGELFF.

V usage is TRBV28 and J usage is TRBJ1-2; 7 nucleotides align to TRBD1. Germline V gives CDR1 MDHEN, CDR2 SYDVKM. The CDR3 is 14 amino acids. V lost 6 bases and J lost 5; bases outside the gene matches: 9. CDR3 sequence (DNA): TGTGCCAGCAGCCTCCCGGGACAGAATTATGGCTACACCTTC. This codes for CASSLPGQNYGYTF.

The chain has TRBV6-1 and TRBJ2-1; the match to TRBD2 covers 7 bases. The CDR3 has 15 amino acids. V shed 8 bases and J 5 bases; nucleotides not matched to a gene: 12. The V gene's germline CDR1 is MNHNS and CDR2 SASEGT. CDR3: CASSIGGSGDNEQFF. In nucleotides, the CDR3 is TGTGCCAGCTCGATCGGCGGGAGTGGCGACAATGAGCAGTTCTTC.

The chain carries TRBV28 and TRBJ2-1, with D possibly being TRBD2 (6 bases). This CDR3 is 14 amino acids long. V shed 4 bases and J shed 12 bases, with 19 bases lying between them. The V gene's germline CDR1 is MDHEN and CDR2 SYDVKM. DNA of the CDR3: TGTGCCAGCAGTTCCTTCCCTCGTCCCGGGAGGCAGTTCTTC. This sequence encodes CASSSFPRPGRQFF.

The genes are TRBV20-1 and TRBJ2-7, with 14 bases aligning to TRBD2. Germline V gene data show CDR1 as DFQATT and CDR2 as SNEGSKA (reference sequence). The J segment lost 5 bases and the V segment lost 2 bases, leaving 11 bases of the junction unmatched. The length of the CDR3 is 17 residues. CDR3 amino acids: CSARRDRGLAGVHEQYF. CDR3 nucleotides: TGCAGTGCTAGACGTGACAGGGGACTAGCGGGAGTCCACGAGCAGTACTTC.

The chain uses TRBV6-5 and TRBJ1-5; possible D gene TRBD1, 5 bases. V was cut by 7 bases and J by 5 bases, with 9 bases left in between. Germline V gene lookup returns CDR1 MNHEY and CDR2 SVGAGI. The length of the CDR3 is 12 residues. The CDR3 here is CASKTGDQPQHF. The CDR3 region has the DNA TGTGCCAGCAAAACAGGCGATCAGCCCCAGCATTTT.

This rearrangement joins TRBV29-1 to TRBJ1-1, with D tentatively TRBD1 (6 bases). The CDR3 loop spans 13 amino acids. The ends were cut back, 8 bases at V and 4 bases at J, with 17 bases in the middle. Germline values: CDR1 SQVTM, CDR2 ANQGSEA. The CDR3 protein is CSYEGGIGTEAFF. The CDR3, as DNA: TGCAGCTATGAAGGGGGAATCGGCACTGAAGCTTTCTTT. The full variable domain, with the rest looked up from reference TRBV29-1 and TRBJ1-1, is SAVISQKPSRDICQRGTSLTIQCQVDSQVTMMFWYRQQPGQSLTLIATANQGSEATYESGFVIDKFPISRPNLTFSTLTVSNMSPEDSSIYLCSYEGGIGTEAFFGQGTRLTVV.

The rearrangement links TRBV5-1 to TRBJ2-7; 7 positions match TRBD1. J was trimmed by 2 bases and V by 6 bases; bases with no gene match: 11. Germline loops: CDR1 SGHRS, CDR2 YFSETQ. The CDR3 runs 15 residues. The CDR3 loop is CASKSNRDSTYEQYF. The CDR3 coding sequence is TGCGCCAGCAAAAGCAACCGGGACAGCACCTACGAGCAGTACTTC.

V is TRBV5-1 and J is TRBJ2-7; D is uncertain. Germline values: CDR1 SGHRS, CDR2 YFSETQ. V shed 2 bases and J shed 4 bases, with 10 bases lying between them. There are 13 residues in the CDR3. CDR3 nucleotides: TGCGCCAGCAGCTTTCAAGAACTTTACGAGCAGTACTTC. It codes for CASSFQELYEQYF.

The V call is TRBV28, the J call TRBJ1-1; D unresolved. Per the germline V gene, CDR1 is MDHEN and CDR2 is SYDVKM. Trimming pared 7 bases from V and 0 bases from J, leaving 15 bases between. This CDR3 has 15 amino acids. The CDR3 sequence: CASKALERMNTEAFF. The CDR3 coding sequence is TGTGCCAGCAAAGCACTGGAGAGAATGAACACTGAAGCTTTCTTT.

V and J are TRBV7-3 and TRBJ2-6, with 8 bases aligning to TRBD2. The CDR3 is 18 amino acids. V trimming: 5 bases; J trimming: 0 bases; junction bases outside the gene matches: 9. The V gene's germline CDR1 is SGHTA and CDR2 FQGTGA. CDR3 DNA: TGTGCCAGCAGCCGCGAGTCTAGCGGGCTCTCTGGGGCCAACGTCCTGACTTTC. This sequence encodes CASSRESSGLSGANVLTF.

The CDR3 nucleotides are TGCAGTGCTAGAGAGGGACAGATTAGCAATCAGCCCCAGCATTTT. It yields the protein CSAREGQISNQPQHF. The chain links TRBV20-1 to TRBJ1-5, with 7 bases aligning to TRBD1. The germline V gene has CDR1 DFQATT and CDR2 SNEGSKA (reference sequence). V shed 0 bases and J 0 bases; nucleotides not matched to a gene: 2. This CDR3 is 15 amino acids long.

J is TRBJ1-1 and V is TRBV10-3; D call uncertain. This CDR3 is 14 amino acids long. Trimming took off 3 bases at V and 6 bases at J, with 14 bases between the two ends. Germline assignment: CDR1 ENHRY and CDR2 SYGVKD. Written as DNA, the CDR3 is TGTGCCATCAGTGATACGGATGGGTGGGCTGAAGCTTTCTTT. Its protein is CAISDTDGWAEAFF.

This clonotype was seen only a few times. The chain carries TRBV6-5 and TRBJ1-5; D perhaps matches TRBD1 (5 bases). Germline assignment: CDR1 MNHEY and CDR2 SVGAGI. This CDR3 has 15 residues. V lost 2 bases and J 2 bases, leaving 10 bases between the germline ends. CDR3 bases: TGTGCCAGCAGTTACGGGGGAGGTCGCAATCAGCCCCAGCATTTT. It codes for CASSYGGGRNQPQHF.

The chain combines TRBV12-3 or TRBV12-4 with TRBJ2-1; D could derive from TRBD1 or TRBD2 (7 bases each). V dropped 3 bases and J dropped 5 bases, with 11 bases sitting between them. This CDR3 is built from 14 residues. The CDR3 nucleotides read TGTGCCAGCAGTTTGCAGGGGGGGGACAATGAGCAGTTCTTC. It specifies CASSLQGGDNEQFF.

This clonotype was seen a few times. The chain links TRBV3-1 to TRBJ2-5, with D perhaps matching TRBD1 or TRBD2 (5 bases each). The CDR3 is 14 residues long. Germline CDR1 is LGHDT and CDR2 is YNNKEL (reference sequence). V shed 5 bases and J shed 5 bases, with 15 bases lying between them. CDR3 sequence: CASSYRGRRETQYF. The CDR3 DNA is TGTGCCAGCAGCTATCGGGGACGACGGGAGACCCAGTACTTC.

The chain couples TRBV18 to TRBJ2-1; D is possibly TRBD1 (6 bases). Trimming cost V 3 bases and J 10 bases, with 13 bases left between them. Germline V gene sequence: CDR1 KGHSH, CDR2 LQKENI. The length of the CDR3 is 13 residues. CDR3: CASSPNRDSEQFF. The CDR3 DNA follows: TGTGCCAGCTCACCGAACAGGGATAGCGAGCAGTTCTTC. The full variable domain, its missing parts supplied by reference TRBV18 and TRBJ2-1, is NAGVMQNPRHLVRRRGQEARLRCSPMKGHSHVYWYRQLPEEGLKFMVYLQKENIIDESGMPKERFSAEFPKEGPSILRIQQVVRGDSAAYFCASSPNRDSEQFFGPGTRLTVL.

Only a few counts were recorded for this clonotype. This chain's CDR3 is CASSLESGVRAIQYF. CDR3 nucleotide sequence: TGTGCCAGCAGCTTAGAATCGGGAGTACGGGCCATTCAGTACTTC. This chain uses TRBV7-8 with TRBJ2-4, with TRBD2 as a possible D gene (6 bases). Trimming left V 1 base short and J 9 bases short, with 16 bases between. The CDR3 length is 15 residues. CDR1 and CDR2 (germline): SGHVS, FQNEAQ.